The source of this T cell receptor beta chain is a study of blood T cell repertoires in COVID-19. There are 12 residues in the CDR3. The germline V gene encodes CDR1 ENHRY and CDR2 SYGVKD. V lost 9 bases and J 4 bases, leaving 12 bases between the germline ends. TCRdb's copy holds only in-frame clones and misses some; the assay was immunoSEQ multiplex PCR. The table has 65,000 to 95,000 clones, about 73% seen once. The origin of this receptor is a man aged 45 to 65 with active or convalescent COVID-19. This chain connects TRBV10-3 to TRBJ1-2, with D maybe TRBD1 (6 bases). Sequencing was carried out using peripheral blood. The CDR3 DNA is TGTGCCATTCCCGGACAGCTCTATGGCTACACCTTC. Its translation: CAIPGQLYGYTF.